The clone carrying this T cell receptor beta chain was counted between two and nine times. Sequencing used immunoSEQ multiplex PCR; TCRdb keeps in-frame clones, though not all of them. This sample yields fewer than 200,000 clones, of which just over 85% are seen a single time; under 14% belongs to the top ten. Germline CDR1 is LGHDT and CDR2 is YNNKEL (reference sequence). V lost 8 bases and J 0 bases, leaving 6 bases between the germline ends. The CDR3 has 12 amino acids. This sample stems from a study of T cell responses to AZD1222 COVID-19 vaccine. The source was peripheral blood, collected 28 days after the second AZD1222 dose. J is TRBJ2-3 and V is TRBV3-1 (or the pseudogene TRBV3-2), with a possible D match to TRBD2 (6 bases). This TCR derives from an adult who received the AZD1222 COVID-19 vaccine. The CDR3 nucleotides are TGTGCCAGCGGGACTAGCACAGATACGCAGTATTTT. Translating gives CASGTSTDTQYF.